This TCR beta chain comes out of a study of T-cell memory formation after mild COVID-19. This clonotype was observed a few times. One entry per CDR3 protein results from TCRdb running MiXCR on the 5' RACE reads. The table records 470,000 or so distinct CDR3 sequences, around 19% of them present only once. There are 14 residues in the CDR3. V lost 5 bases and J lost 6; bases outside the gene matches: 11. Germline CDR1 DFQATT, CDR2 SNEGSKA (reference sequence). The rearrangement links TRBV20-1 to TRBJ1-2, with 8 positions matching TRBD1. The receptor comes from an adult woman who had mild COVID-19 (a few samples of this study predate the infection). Cell type and time point are not known. Input material: PBMCs or a T cell subset sorted from them (not recorded which). Here the CDR3 reads CSAHHPTGVDGYTF. As DNA, the CDR3 is TGCAGTGCTCATCACCCGACAGGGGTGGATGGCTACACCTTC.